This note documents a single T cell receptor (beta chain) sequence. Its specificity is not known. This sample is drawn from a study of cytomegalovirus exposure and HLA in healthy donors. Researchers ran the PCR with 60 Vbeta and 13 Jbeta primers. Repertoires were generated with immunoSEQ multiplex PCR, while TCRdb's copy carries only in-frame clones and drops some. The table has about 130,000 clones, around 77% seen once. The CDR3 extends over 18 amino acids. The germline V gene has CDR1 SGHTA and CDR2 FQGNSA. V trimming: 5 bases; J trimming: 3 bases; junction bases outside the gene matches: 17. Regarding the study as a whole: As a later analysis revealed, most CMV-associated TCR beta chains appeared HLA-restricted. There were some V segments, including TRBV6-2 and TRBV6-3, excluded as indistinguishable. Later analysis identified a missense DCLRE1C variant that was linked to TCR beta V- and J-gene trimming.

This sequence originates from a man aged 50 or older in good health and CMV-seronegative. This rearrangement joins TRBV7-2 to TRBJ2-7, with 9 positions matching TRBD2. Sequencing used PBMCs. The chain's CDR3 is CASSLPRGSGSTYYEQYF. Here the CDR3 DNA reads TGTGCCAGCAGCCTCCCCCGAGGTAGCGGGAGCACTTACTACGAGCAGTACTTC.